This T cell receptor (beta chain) was sequenced for a study of cytomegalovirus exposure and HLA in healthy donors. Study-level findings and limits: A classifier reportedly called cytomegalovirus status with high sensitivity and specificity. Reportedly, a later analysis found an Asian-associated ancestry cluster had fewer N-insertions than the roughly 700-donor mean.

The PCR used 60 Vbeta and 13 Jbeta primers. Original data processing: An analysis performed later counted around 80 million unique TCR beta chains (roughly 11 million of them shared). The repertoire was sequenced with immunoSEQ multiplex PCR; TCRdb's copy has only in-frame clones and lacks some. That table furnishes V, J and clone size, whereas the DNA furnished D and trimming. The data show 150,000 to 250,000 clones, with under 90% seen just once and around 0.1% held by the top ten. With respect to this clone: Its specificity is unknown.

This CDR3 contains 14 residues. V was shortened by 2 bases and J by 3 bases, with 7 bases between the two germline ends. From germline, CDR1 is SEHNR and CDR2 FQNEAQ (reference sequence). The sequencing input was PBMCs. The rearrangement links TRBV7-9 to TRBJ2-2, with D unresolved. The sequence was obtained from a boy younger than 10 in good health and CMV-seronegative. CDR3 in DNA: TGTGCCAGCAGCTTATTTCTTGACACCGGGGAGCTGTTTTTT. Amino acid sequence: CASSLFLDTGELFF.